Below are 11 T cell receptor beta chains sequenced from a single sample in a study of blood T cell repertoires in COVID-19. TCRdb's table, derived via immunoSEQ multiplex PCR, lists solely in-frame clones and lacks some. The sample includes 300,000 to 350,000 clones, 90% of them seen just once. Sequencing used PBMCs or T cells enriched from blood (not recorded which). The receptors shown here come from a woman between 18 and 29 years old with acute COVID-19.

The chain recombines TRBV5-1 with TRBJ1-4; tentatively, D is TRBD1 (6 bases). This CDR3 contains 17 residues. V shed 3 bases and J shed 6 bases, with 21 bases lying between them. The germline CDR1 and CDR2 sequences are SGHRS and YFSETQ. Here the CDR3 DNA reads TGCGCCAGCAGCTCGGGTTTTTCCAGGGGCCAGGATGAAAAACTGTTTTTT. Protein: CASSSGFSRGQDEKLFF. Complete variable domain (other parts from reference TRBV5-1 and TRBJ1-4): KAGVTQTPRYLIKTRGQQVTLSCSPISGHRSVSWYQQTPGQGLQFLFEYFSETQRNKGNFPGRFSGRQFSNSRSEMNVSTLELGDSALYLCASSSGFSRGQDEKLFFGSGTQLSVL.

As DNA, the CDR3 is TGTGCCAGCAGCTTCGGGACTAGCGGGCCCTCCGGGGAGCTGTTTTTT. This gives the protein CASSFGTSGPSGELFF. V usage is TRBV11-3 and J usage is TRBJ2-2, with 12 bases fitting TRBD2. J lost 6 bases, V lost 3 bases, and 5 bases had no gene match. The CDR3 totals 16 residues. CDR1 and CDR2 (germline): SGHNT, YENEEA. Complete variable domain (other parts from reference TRBV11-3 and TRBJ2-2): EAGVVQSPRYKIIEKKQPVAFWCNPISGHNTLYWYLQNLGQGPELLIRYENEEAVDDSQLPKDRFSAERLKGVDSTLKIQPAELGDSAVYLCASSFGTSGPSGELFFGEGSRLTVL.

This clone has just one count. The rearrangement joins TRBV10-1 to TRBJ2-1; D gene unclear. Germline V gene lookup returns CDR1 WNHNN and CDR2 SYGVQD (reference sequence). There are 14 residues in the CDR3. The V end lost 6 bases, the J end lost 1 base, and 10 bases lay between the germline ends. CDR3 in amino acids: CASSYSGSYNEQFF. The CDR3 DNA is TGCGCCAGCAGCTACAGTGGGTCCTACAATGAGCAGTTCTTC.

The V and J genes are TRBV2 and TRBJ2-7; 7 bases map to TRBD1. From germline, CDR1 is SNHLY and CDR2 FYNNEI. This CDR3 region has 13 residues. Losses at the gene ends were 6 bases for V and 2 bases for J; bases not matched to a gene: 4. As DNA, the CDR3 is TGTGCCAGCAGCCCGGGACAGACCTACGAGCAGTACTTC. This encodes CASSPGQTYEQYF.

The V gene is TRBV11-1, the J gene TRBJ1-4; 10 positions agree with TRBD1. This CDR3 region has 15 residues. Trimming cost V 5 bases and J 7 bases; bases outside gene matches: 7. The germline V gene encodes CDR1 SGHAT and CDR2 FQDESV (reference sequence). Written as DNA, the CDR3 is TGTGCCAGCAGCCGAACCGGGACAGGGGTTGAAAAACTGTTTTTT. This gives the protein CASSRTGTGVEKLFF.

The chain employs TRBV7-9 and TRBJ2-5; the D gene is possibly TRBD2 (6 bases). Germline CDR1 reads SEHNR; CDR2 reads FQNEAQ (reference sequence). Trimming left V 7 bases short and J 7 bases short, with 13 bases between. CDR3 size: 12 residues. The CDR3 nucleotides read TGTGCCAGCACCCCCCGGGGAGGGACCCAGTACTTC. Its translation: CASTPRGGTQYF.

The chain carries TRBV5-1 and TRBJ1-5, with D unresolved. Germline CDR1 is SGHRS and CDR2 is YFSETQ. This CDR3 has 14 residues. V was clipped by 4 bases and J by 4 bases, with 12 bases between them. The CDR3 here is CASSPGESNQPQHF. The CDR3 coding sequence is TGCGCCAGCAGCCCCGGGGAGTCTAATCAGCCCCAGCATTTT.

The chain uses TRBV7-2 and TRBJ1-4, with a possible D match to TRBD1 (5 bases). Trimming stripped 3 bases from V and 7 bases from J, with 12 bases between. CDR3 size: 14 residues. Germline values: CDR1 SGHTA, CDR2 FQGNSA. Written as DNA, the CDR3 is TGTGCCAGCAGCTTTAGACAGCGGGGTGAAAAACTGTTTTTT. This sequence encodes CASSFRQRGEKLFF. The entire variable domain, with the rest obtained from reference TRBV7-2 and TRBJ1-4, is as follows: GAGVSQSPSNKVTEKGKDVELRCDPISGHTALYWYRQSLGQGLEFLIYFQGNSAPDKSGLPSDRFSAERTGGSVSTLTIQRTQQEDSAVYLCASSFRQRGEKLFFGSGTQLSVL.

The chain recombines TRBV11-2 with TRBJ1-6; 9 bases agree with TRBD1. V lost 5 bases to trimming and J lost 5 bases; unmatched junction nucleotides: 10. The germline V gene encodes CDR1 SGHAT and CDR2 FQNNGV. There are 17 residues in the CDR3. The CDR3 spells CASSRNPGQGNNSPLHF. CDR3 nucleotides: TGTGCCAGCAGCCGCAATCCGGGACAGGGAAATAATTCACCCCTCCACTTT.

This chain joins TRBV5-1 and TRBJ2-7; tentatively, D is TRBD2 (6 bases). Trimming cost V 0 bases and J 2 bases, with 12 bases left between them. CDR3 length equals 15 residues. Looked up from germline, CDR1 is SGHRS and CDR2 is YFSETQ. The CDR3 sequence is CASSLVSGGAYEQYF. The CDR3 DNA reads TGCGCCAGCAGCTTGGTTAGCGGAGGCGCCTACGAGCAGTACTTC.

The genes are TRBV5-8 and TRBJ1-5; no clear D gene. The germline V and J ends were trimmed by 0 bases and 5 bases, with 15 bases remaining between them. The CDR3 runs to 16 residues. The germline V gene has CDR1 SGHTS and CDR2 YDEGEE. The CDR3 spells CASSLARPRGDQPQHF. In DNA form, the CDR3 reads TGTGCCAGCAGCTTGGCACGGCCACGAGGTGATCAGCCCCAGCATTTT.